This T cell receptor beta chain was sequenced during a study of OX40 agonist ivuxolimab in advanced cancers. Overall study results and limits: Relative to CD4+ cells, CD8+ T cells on average had more expanded clones.

Comments on this clone: Its antigen remains unidentified.

The ends lost 5 bases at V and 10 bases at J; junction bases unmatched: 11. The CDR3 sequence is 14 residues long. CDR1 is GTSNPN and CDR2 is SVGIG in the germline V gene (reference sequence). The protocol was immunoSEQ multiplex PCR, while the TCRdb copy is restricted to in-frame clones and leaves out a portion. Of tens of thousands of clones in the sample, about 86% were seen once. V usage is TRBV30 and J usage is TRBJ2-1; 10 nucleotides line up with TRBD1. This sample comprised CD4+ or CD8+ T cells sorted from blood, obtained in a trial of the OX40 agonist ivuxolimab. The receptor was isolated from an adult with an advanced solid tumor such as melanoma, head and neck, liver or kidney cancer. The CDR3 sequence: CAWSSGTGVREQFF. CDR3 coding DNA: TGTGCCTGGTCCTCCGGGACAGGGGTACGGGAGCAGTTCTTC.